This T cell receptor beta chain was sequenced during a study of blood T cell repertoires in COVID-19. Study-wide context: Italy, Spain and the United States were the sources of the convalescent and acute COVID-19 samples. T cells, B-cell-depleted T cells, or PBMCs supplied cDNA or gDNA.

The authors' processing: Amplification with reference gene primers provided the estimates of nucleated cell counts. TCRdb's table, derived via immunoSEQ multiplex PCR, lists solely in-frame clones and lacks some. V and J calls and clone size are as listed in that table; D and trimming were resolved from the DNA. This repertoire shows more than 55,000 clones, 70% to 90% found once; its top ten account for around 8.3%. This sequence originates from a human donor with active COVID-19. The donor label of this sample is uncertain. Specimen: peripheral blood.

The CDR3 DNA is TGTGCCAGCAGTATGACTCCAGATACGCAGTATTTT. This codes for CASSMTPDTQYF. The rearrangement joins TRBV2 to TRBJ2-3; D not certain. Trimming shortened V by 5 bases and J by 4 bases, and 7 bases separated the two germline ends. CDR1 is SNHLY, CDR2 FYNNEI, per germline. CDR3 length equals 12 residues.